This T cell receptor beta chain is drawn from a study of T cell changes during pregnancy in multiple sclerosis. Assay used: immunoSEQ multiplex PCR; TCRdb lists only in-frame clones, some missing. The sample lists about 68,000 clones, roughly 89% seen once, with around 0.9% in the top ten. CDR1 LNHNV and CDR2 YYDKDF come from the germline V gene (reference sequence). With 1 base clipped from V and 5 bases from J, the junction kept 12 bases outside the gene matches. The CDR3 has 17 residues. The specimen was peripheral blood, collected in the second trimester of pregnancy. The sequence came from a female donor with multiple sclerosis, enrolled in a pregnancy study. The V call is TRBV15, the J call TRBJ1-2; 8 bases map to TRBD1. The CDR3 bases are TGTGCCACCAGCAGAGGAGACCTCGGGACAGGCCGGTATGGCTACACCTTC. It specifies CATSRGDLGTGRYGYTF.